The next 27 T cell receptor beta chains were all read from a single sample in a study of identical twins. TCRdb redid the calling of the 5' RACE reads with MiXCR, one entry per CDR3 protein. The sample lists approximately 690,000 distinct CDR3 sequences; roughly 6% were seen once. Sequences were obtained from naive T cells sorted from blood. Receptor source: a man aged 18 to 29 in good health.

This clonotype was counted many times. The chain combines TRBV20-1 with TRBJ1-2, with TRBD1 identical over 8 bases. The ends lost 8 bases at V and 3 bases at J; junction bases unmatched: 8. Germline assignment: CDR1 DFQATT and CDR2 SNEGSKA (reference sequence). CDR3 length: 13 residues. As DNA, the CDR3 is TGCAGTCCCGTGGACAGGGAGGACTATGGCTACACCTTC. Translated: CSPVDREDYGYTF.

Many counts were recorded for this clonotype. The genes are TRBV20-1 and TRBJ2-1; 10 nucleotides agree with TRBD1. Germline V gene lookup returns CDR1 DFQATT and CDR2 SNEGSKA (reference sequence). The CDR3 extends over 15 amino acids. Trimming removed 5 bases from V and 7 bases from J; junction bases left unmatched: 11. CDR3 coding DNA: TGCAGTGCTTCCTGGACAGGGGGTATGGTTAATGAGCAGTTCTTC. This gives the protein CSASWTGGMVNEQFF.

This clonotype was picked up many times. This rearrangement joins TRBV20-1 to TRBJ1-3; D uncertain. The V gene's germline CDR1 is DFQATT and CDR2 SNEGSKA (reference sequence). This CDR3 is 14 amino acids long. Trimming stripped 3 bases from V and 0 bases from J, with 9 bases between. The CDR3 DNA follows: TGCAGTGCTAGTCCGGCAGTCTCTGGAAACACCATATATTTT. Translation gives CSASPAVSGNTIYF.

This clonotype has a count of ten or more. The chain links TRBV20-1 to TRBJ2-7; D remains unclear. Germline V CDR1 and CDR2: DFQATT, SNEGSKA (reference sequence). V lost 3 bases to trimming and J lost 0 bases, with 9 bases between them. The CDR3 consists of 13 residues. This chain's CDR3 is CSASPQNSYEQYF. CDR3 nucleotide sequence: TGCAGTGCTAGCCCCCAGAACTCCTACGAGCAGTACTTC.

This clonotype was recorded many times. This chain links TRBV18 with TRBJ2-3, with 7 nucleotides matching TRBD1. Germline assignment: CDR1 KGHSH and CDR2 LQKENI. CDR3 length: 14 amino acids. Trimming at V came to 3 bases and at J to 4 bases, leaving 4 bases not matched to a gene. CDR3 in amino acids: CASSPRDRADTQYF. As DNA, the CDR3 is TGTGCCAGCTCACCCCGGGACAGAGCAGATACGCAGTATTTT.

This clonotype has just one count. The chain combines TRBV5-1 with TRBJ2-3; 7 bases match TRBD2. The V and J ends lost 4 bases and 4 bases, in that order; junction bases with no gene match: 9. The CDR3 spans 15 residues. Germline CDR1 and CDR2: SGHRS and YFSETQ. The CDR3 loop reads CASSGLRESSDTQYF. DNA for the CDR3: TGCGCCAGCAGCGGGTTGCGGGAGAGTTCAGATACGCAGTATTTT.

This clonotype has at least ten counts. CDR3 region: CASSQGLAGADTQYF. The DNA of the CDR3 is TGTGCCAGCAGCCAAGGACTAGCGGGAGCAGATACGCAGTATTTT. The chain combines TRBV14 with TRBJ2-3; 12 bases fit TRBD2. This CDR3 comprises 15 residues. With V trimmed by 1 base and J by 4 bases, 0 bases remained unmatched. Germline V gives CDR1 SGHDN, CDR2 FVKESK.

V is TRBV4-3 and J is TRBJ2-7; perhaps TRBD2 as D (5 bases). V was trimmed by 1 base and J by 2 bases, leaving 15 bases between them. This CDR3 has 16 amino acids. The V gene's germline CDR1 is LGHNA and CDR2 YSLEER. This chain's CDR3 is CASSQGSGSEAYEQYF. In DNA, the CDR3 is TGCGCCAGCAGCCAAGGATCGGGGTCAGAAGCCTACGAGCAGTACTTC.

This clonotype was seen only a few times. A read error may account for a junction end that differs from germline. The CDR3 region is CASSVTSGLSNEQFF. The CDR3 region has the DNA TGTGCTAGCAGCGTTACTAGCGGTTTGAGCAATGAGCAGTTCTTC. The genes are TRBV12-3 or TRBV12-4 and TRBJ2-1; 8 bases align to TRBD2. The CDR3 contains 15 residues.

The table lists this clonotype with many counts. This chain joins TRBV4-3 and TRBJ2-1; 8 positions agree with TRBD2. The germline V gene has CDR1 LGHNA and CDR2 YSLEER. The junction had 7 bases not matched to a gene; V was cut back by 0 bases and J by 3 bases. This CDR3 has 17 amino acids. The CDR3 sequence is CASSQDFAGGNYNEQFF. The CDR3 DNA sequence: TGCGCCAGCAGCCAAGATTTCGCGGGAGGCAACTACAATGAGCAGTTCTTC.

This clonotype has more than one count but fewer than ten. This chain connects TRBV11-2 to TRBJ2-7; D uncertain. Germline V gives CDR1 SGHAT, CDR2 FQNNGV. V was shortened by 1 base and J by 6 bases, with 19 bases between the two germline ends. The CDR3 runs 16 residues. The CDR3, as DNA: TGTGCCAGCAGCTTAGGGGGTTTCCGAGACATTGGCGAGCAGTACGTC. Its protein product is CASSLGGFRDIGEQYV.

A single count supports this clonotype. A much larger clone differs from this one at a single base, so this may be a read error. In this CDR3 the conserved last residue, phenylalanine or tryptophan, is missing, so a read error is likely. V is TRBV5-1 and J is TRBJ2-3; the D call may be TRBD1 or TRBD2 (5 bases each). The ends were cut back, 0 bases at V and 8 bases at J, with 19 bases in the middle. Germline CDR1 is SGHRS and CDR2 is YFSETQ. The CDR3 is made up of 16 amino acids. Here the CDR3 DNA reads TGCGCCAGCAGCTTGGAAGACGGGAAAGGGGTCGGTACGCAGTATTTG. This gives the protein CASSLEDGKGVGTQYL.

This clonotype has ten or more counts. The genes are TRBV7-3 and TRBJ2-1; 10 nucleotides line up with TRBD2. Germline V CDR1 and CDR2: SGHTA, FQGTGA. The CDR3 is 14 amino acids. V shed 7 bases and J 9 bases; nucleotides not matched to a gene: 9. The CDR3 loop is CASTEGTSVGEQFF. The CDR3 bases are TGTGCCAGCACCGAGGGGACTAGCGTGGGTGAGCAGTTCTTC.

In this sample, this clonotype turned up many times. The junction departs from germline at one end; a sequencing error may be responsible. The genes are TRBV12-3 or TRBV12-4 and TRBJ2-1; 9 bases line up with TRBD1. The CDR3 totals 12 residues. DNA for the CDR3: TGTGCCAGCAGTTCTACCGGGACAGGGACCACCTTC. Encoded protein: CASSSTGTGTTF.

This clonotype has at least ten counts. This chain uses TRBV20-1 with TRBJ2-1; weak D call: TRBD2 (6 bases). The CDR3 runs to 13 residues. V lost 6 bases and J 6 bases, leaving 15 bases between the germline ends. Germline values: CDR1 DFQATT, CDR2 SNEGSKA (reference sequence). The DNA of the CDR3 is TGCAGTGCAAATCTGGGACTCAGCAATGAGCAGTTCTTC. Translated: CSANLGLSNEQFF.

In its sample, this clonotype was seen many times. The chain recombines TRBV9 with TRBJ2-1; D tentatively reads TRBD1 or TRBD2 (5 bases each). The CDR3 sequence is 15 residues long. V lost 0 bases and J 2 bases, leaving 9 bases between the germline ends. CDR1 and CDR2 (germline): SGDLS, YYNGEE. CDR3 sequence reads: CASSVGDGAYNEQFF. The CDR3 DNA reads TGTGCCAGCAGCGTAGGGGACGGGGCCTACAATGAGCAGTTCTTC.

The chain uses TRBV10-2 and TRBJ2-7; D is perhaps TRBD2 (5 bases). Germline V gene sequence: CDR1 WSHSY, CDR2 SAAADI. This CDR3 has 12 amino acids. Between the trimmed V and J ends, which lost 2 bases and 6 bases, there was a span of 8 bases. The CDR3 DNA follows: TGCGCCAGCAGTGAGGGGAGACCCGAGCAGTACTTC. Translated, it gives CASSEGRPEQYF.

This clonotype occurred many times. The rearrangement links TRBV20-1 to TRBJ2-7, with TRBD1 identical over 7 bases. CDR1 and CDR2 (germline): DFQATT, SNEGSKA (reference sequence). There are 12 residues in the CDR3. V lost 3 bases to trimming and J lost 4 bases; unmatched junction nucleotides: 3. CDR3: CSARTGWYEQYF. As DNA, the CDR3 is TGCAGTGCTAGGACAGGGTGGTACGAGCAGTACTTC.

This clonotype was counted at least ten times. The J gene is TRBJ2-4, the V gene TRBV2; D is unresolved. This CDR3 comprises 13 residues. Looked up from germline, CDR1 is SNHLY and CDR2 is FYNNEI. Trimming removed 4 bases at V and 7 bases at J, with 11 bases between. The CDR3 DNA reads TGTGCCAGCAGTGGGGTTTTCGGGAACATTCAGTACTTC. The encoded protein is CASSGVFGNIQYF. Filled out from reference TRBV2 and TRBJ2-4, the complete variable domain reads EPEVTQTPSHQVTQMGQEVILRCVPISNHLYFYWYRQILGQKVEFLVSFYNNEISEKSEIFDDQFSVERPDGSNFTLKIRSTKLEDSAMYFCASSGVFGNIQYFGAGTRLSVL.

The chain links TRBV5-1 to TRBJ2-1; D is undetermined. CDR1 and CDR2 from the germline V gene are SGHRS and YFSETQ. This CDR3 has 16 residues. Between the trimmed V and J ends, which lost 0 bases and 7 bases, there was a span of 17 bases. CDR3 DNA sequence: TGCGCCAGCAGCTTGGGCGGCTCCGGATCGGTGAATGAGCAGTTCTTC. Residues: CASSLGGSGSVNEQFF.

The chain carries TRBV12-3 or TRBV12-4 and TRBJ2-2; the match to TRBD2 covers 10 bases. V lost 4 bases to trimming and J lost 8 bases; unmatched junction nucleotides: 13. The CDR3 loop spans 17 amino acids. CDR3 residues: CASSSQREGRLRGELFF. The CDR3 region has the DNA TGTGCCAGCAGTTCTCAGCGGGAGGGCCGATTAAGGGGGGAGCTGTTTTTT.

This clonotype was found a few times. V and J are TRBV28 and TRBJ2-1; 9 nucleotides match TRBD1. Germline CDR1 is MDHEN and CDR2 is SYDVKM. The ends lost 6 bases at V and 3 bases at J; junction bases unmatched: 6. There are 15 residues in the CDR3. Here the CDR3 reads CASSRDRANYNEQFF. CDR3 nucleotide sequence: TGTGCCAGCAGCCGGGACAGGGCTAACTACAATGAGCAGTTCTTC.

The chain combines TRBV12-3 or TRBV12-4 with TRBJ2-7, with D possibly being TRBD2 (5 bases). V lost 1 base and J 3 bases, leaving 7 bases between the germline ends. This CDR3 comprises 13 residues. CDR3 sequence reads: CASSLVAGYEQYV. CDR3 nucleotides: TGTGCCAGCAGTTTAGTGGCGGGCTACGAGCAGTACGTC.

The table lists this clonotype with many counts. The chain joins TRBV29-1 to TRBJ2-7, with D perhaps matching TRBD2 (6 bases). Germline V CDR1 and CDR2: SQVTM, ANQGSEA. The CDR3 sequence is 13 residues long. V was clipped by 7 bases and J by 3 bases, with 16 bases between them. This chain's CDR3 is CSAGQRLGYEQYF. The DNA for the CDR3 is TGCAGCGCAGGCCAGAGACTAGGCTACGAGCAGTACTTC.

The sample holds many counts of this clonotype. The chain employs TRBV20-1 and TRBJ2-1; 11 bases fit TRBD2. The CDR3 is made up of 15 amino acids. Per the germline V gene, CDR1 is DFQATT and CDR2 is SNEGSKA (reference sequence). The V gene end was trimmed by 0 bases and the J gene end by 8 bases; junction bases not matched to a gene: 6. The CDR3, as DNA: TGCAGTGCTAGAGATCAAGTAGCGGGAGGGCATGAGCAGTTCTTC. This codes for CSARDQVAGGHEQFF.

This clonotype has ten or more counts. The CDR3 is CATSPPGANYGYTF. In DNA form, the CDR3 reads TGTGCCACCAGTCCACCAGGGGCTAACTATGGCTACACCTTC. This sequence joins TRBV24-1 and TRBJ1-2; D might be TRBD1 (6 bases). From germline, CDR1 is KGHDR and CDR2 SFDVKD. Trimming took off 6 bases at V and 0 bases at J, with 10 bases between the two ends. The CDR3 is made up of 14 amino acids.

The chain couples TRBV5-1 to TRBJ2-1; a possible D gene is TRBD1 (5 bases). The CDR3 covers 12 residues. Deletions cut 0 bases from V and 10 bases from J, with 8 bases between. Per germline, CDR1 SGHRS and CDR2 YFSETQ. The CDR3 is CASSLARTEQFF. Here the CDR3 DNA reads TGCGCCAGCAGCTTGGCACGGACAGAGCAGTTCTTC. Looking up the rest from reference TRBV5-1 and TRBJ2-1 gives the full variable domain: KAGVTQTPRYLIKTRGQQVTLSCSPISGHRSVSWYQQTPGQGLQFLFEYFSETQRNKGNFPGRFSGRQFSNSRSEMNVSTLELGDSALYLCASSLARTEQFFGPGTRLTVL.